The 3 T cell receptor beta chains below come from one sample, sequenced in a study of blood T cell repertoires in COVID-19. Clones were read by immunoSEQ multiplex PCR, and TCRdb kept only the in-frame ones, dropping some. The repertoire holds roughly 250,000 clones, with about 88% as singletons. The sample was peripheral blood. The receptors here all came from a man aged 60-69 years who had recovered from COVID-19.

This rearrangement joins TRBV5-8 to TRBJ2-1; 7 nucleotides align to TRBD2. Per the germline V gene, CDR1 is SGHTS and CDR2 is YDEGEE. V dropped 8 bases and J dropped 0; count of bases not matched to a gene: 2. The CDR3 has 13 amino acids. CDR3 nucleotide sequence: TGTGCCAGGGGGGGGAGCTCCTACAATGAGCAGTTCTTC. It is translated as CARGGSSYNEQFF.

The J gene is TRBJ2-3, the V gene TRBV6-2 or TRBV6-3; the D gene is possibly TRBD2 (7 bases). V was clipped by 6 bases and J by 7 bases, with 14 bases between them. This CDR3 has 13 residues. Germline V gives CDR1 MNHEY, CDR2 SVGEGT. CDR3 DNA sequence: TGTGCCAGCAGCCTGCGGGGGCCTCATACGCAGTATTTT. Translating gives CASSLRGPHTQYF.

The V and J genes are TRBV18 and TRBJ2-2; D is perhaps TRBD2 (5 bases). Germline V gene data show CDR1 as KGHSH and CDR2 as LQKENI. V lost 8 bases to trimming and J lost 1 base, with 8 bases between them. The length of the CDR3 is 13 residues. Here the CDR3 DNA reads TGTGCCAGCCAACGGGAGAACACCGGGGAGCTGTTTTTT. Translated, it gives CASQRENTGELFF.